This TCR beta chain was identified in a study of blood T cell dynamics during melanoma immunotherapy (TCRdb year 2020). Regarding the research as a whole: All patients had metastatic melanoma and were given first-line pembrolizumab or nivolumab plus ipilimumab as standard of care in the United Kingdom. To find early correlates of response, the study profiled the peripheral T cell receptor repertoires of patients with metastatic melanoma both before and after one cycle of checkpoint inhibitor therapy. The training cohort consisted of consecutive patients, while an additional independent group of patients from the same centre was pooled to form an external validation set.

This sample's time point label indicates: week 3, after first cycle of checkpoint inhibitor. Blood samples were taken before treatment (T0) and at week 3 (W3), following the first cycle of checkpoint blockade. Except for a couple of patients with rapid clinical progression, response was assessed 12 weeks after the first infusion by RECIST 1.1; disease control meant complete response, partial response or stable disease. Patients were not eligible if they had prior systemic cancer treatment, concomitant immunosuppressant therapy or synchronous other active malignancies. Bulk PBMC and plasma cell-free DNA were both sequenced for TCR beta so that circulating cells and T cell turnover could be tracked. Lymphoprep and SepMate tubes were used to isolate PBMC from blood, and red cell lysis was then performed. QIAamp DNA Blood Mini kits were used to extract DNA from both PBMC and sorted T cell subsets. Comments on this clone: This clone's antigen is unknown. No base quality values were provided; no much bigger clone lies one nucleotide off.

V is pared back by 5 bases and J by 0 bases, with 10 bases lying between the germline termini. The germline V gene supplies CDR1 SGHTA and CDR2 FQGNSA. The CDR3 contains 14 residues, cysteine and phenylalanine counted. Just the 42-base CDR3 DNA is kept, in frame starting at base 1. Every bulk PBMC sample had a fixed 350 ng of DNA loaded. Following the manufacturer instructions, the immunoSEQ TCRb Assay kit was used to amplify TCR beta CDR3 sequences from genomic DNA. The KAPA Library Quantification Kit for Illumina platforms was used to quantify pooled libraries by qPCR. Pooled libraries were sequenced on an Illumina NextSeq 500, clustered at roughly 0.6-1.2 pM. From the authors' description of their analysis: The TCR data were analyzed using immunoSEQ ANALYZER and the R LymphoSeq package. A rearrangement efficiency score was calculated as productive divided by the sum of productive and non-productive CDR3 sequences. Clonality was measured with the Gini coefficient and diversity with the Renyi index at alpha=1, and both measures were compared pairwise between timepoints within each patient. In LymphoSeq, clonal relatedness was computed with an edit distance of 3 and repertoire similarity was computed with the Bhattacharyya coefficient. To classify response, a linear discriminant analysis based on week-3 changes in clonality and diversity was built using the R MASS and caret packages. TCRdb limited this immuneACCESS table to in-frame rearrangements with V and J called. A share of clones is missing; checked studies link under half to unresolved V genes, and the rest is unexplained. V and J calls and clone size are given by that table; D and trimming were obtained from the DNA. This sample is represented by about 11,000 clones; around nine tenths of them were singletons. Of the sample, approximately 6.4% falls within the top ten clones.

The paper's findings and limits, for the study overall: The relatively small sample size was acknowledged as potentially limiting generalization of the results. The study could not determine whether the T cell clones driving repertoire changes were melanoma-specific or reflected general immune activation. A bifurcated reorganization of the PBMC repertoire at W3, with increased clonality or increased diversity, was observed in patients who later achieved disease control, unlike in progressors.

This receptor was obtained from a human donor with melanoma. Recombination linked TRBV7-2 to TRBJ2-5; the D gene remains uncertain. The specimen was blood, collected from a patient treated with checkpoint blockade. The CDR3: CASSPRPDQETQYF. In nucleotide form, the sequence is TGTGCCAGCAGCCCCCGACCGGACCAAGAGACCCAGTACTTC. Extended through the reference TRBV7-2 and TRBJ2-5 proteins, this CDR3 yields the full variable domain: GAGVSQSPSNKVTEKGKDVELRCDPISGHTALYWYRQSLGQGLEFLIYFQGNSAPDKSGLPSDRFSAERTGGSVSTLTIQRTQQEDSAVYLCASSPRPDQETQYFGPGTRLLVL.